This T cell receptor beta chain was sequenced for a study of blood T cell repertoires in COVID-19. Across the whole study: T cells, B-cell-depleted T cells, or PBMCs provided the cDNA or gDNA that served as material.

Clones were sequenced by immunoSEQ multiplex PCR, and TCRdb holds only the in-frame ones, with some missing. The table includes around 150,000 clones, roughly 87% detected once. This CDR3 spans 13 amino acids. Per germline, CDR1 SGHNT and CDR2 YENEEA. V was pared by 0 bases and J by 12 bases, with 5 bases of the junction left unmatched. Sequenced sample: peripheral blood. The TCR comes from a woman aged 60 to 75 with active or convalescent COVID-19. V is TRBV11-3 and J is TRBJ2-1; 7 bases align to TRBD2. CDR3 residues: CASSLEGTKGQFF. In DNA, the CDR3 is TGTGCCAGCAGCTTAGAGGGGACTAAAGGGCAGTTCTTC.